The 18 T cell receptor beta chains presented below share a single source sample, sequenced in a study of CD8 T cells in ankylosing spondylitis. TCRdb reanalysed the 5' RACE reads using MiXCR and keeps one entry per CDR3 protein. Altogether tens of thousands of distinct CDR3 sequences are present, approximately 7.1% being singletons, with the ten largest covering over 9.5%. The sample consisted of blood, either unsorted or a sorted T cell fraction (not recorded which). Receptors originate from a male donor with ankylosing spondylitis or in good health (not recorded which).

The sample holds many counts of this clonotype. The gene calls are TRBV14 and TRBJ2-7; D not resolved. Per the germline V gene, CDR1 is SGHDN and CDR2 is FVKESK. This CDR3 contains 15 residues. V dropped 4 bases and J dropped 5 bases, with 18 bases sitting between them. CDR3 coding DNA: TGTGCCAGCAGCCTCAACTTGGAACACACTCACGAGCAGTACTTC. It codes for CASSLNLEHTHEQYF.

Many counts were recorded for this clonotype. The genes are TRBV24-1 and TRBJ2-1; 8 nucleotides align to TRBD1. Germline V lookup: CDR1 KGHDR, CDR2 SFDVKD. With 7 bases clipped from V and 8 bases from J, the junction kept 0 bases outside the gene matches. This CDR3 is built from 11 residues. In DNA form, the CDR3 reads TGTGCCACCAGGACAGGGGATGAGCAGTTCTTC. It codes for CATRTGDEQFF.

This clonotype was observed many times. CDR3 sequence: CASSSQGVTEAFF. CDR3 in DNA: TGTGCCAGCAGTTCTCAGGGGGTCACTGAAGCTTTCTTT. The V call is TRBV12-3 or TRBV12-4, the J call TRBJ1-1, with 7 positions matching TRBD1. The CDR3 loop spans 13 amino acids. Germline trimming cut 4 bases from V and 4 bases from J; bases unmatched to any gene: 3.

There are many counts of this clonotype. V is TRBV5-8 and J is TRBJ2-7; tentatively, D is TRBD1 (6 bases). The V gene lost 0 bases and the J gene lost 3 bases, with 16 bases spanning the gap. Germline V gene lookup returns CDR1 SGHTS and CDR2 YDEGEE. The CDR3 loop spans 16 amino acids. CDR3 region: CASSLAYREGGYEQYF. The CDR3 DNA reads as TGTGCCAGCAGCTTGGCCTACAGGGAAGGGGGCTACGAGCAGTACTTC.

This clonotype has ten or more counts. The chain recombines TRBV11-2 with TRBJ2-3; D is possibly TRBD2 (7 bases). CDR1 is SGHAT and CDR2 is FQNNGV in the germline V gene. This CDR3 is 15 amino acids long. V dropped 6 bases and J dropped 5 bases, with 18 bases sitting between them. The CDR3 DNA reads TGTGCCAGCAGTCCCGGGCGGGGGCAGGGAGATACGCAGTATTTT. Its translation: CASSPGRGQGDTQYF. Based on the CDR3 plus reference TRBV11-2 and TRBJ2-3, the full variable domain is EAGVAQSPRYKIIEKRQSVAFWCNPISGHATLYWYQQILGQGPKLLIQFQNNGVVDDSQLPKDRFSAERLKGVDSTLKIQPAKLEDSAVYLCASSPGRGQGDTQYFGPGTRLTVL.

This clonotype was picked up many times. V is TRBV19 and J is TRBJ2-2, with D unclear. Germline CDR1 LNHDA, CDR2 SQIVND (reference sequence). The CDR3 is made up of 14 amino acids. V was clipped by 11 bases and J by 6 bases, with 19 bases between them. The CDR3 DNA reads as TGTGCCTCGGGTTTGATCGGATCAGCCGGGGAGCTGTTTTTT. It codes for CASGLIGSAGELFF. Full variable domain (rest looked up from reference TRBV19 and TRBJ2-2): DGGITQSPKYLFRKEGQNVTLSCEQNLNHDAMYWYRQDPGQGLRLIYYSQIVNDFQKGDIAEGYSVSREKKESFPLTVTSAQKNPTAFYLCASGLIGSAGELFFGEGSRLTVL.

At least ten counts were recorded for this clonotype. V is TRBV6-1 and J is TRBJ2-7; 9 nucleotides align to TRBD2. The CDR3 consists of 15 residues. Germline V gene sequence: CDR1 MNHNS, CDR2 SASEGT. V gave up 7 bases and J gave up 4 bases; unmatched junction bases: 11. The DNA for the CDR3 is TGTGCCAGCACCTCGAGGGCTAGCGGGATATACGAGCAGTACTTC. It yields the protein CASTSRASGIYEQYF.

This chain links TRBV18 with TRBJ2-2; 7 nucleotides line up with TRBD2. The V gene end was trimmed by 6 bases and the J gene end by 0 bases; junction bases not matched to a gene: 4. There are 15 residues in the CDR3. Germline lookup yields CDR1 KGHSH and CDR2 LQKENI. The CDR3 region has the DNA TGTGCCAGCTCCCTTAGCGGGTCGAACACCGGGGAGCTGTTTTTT. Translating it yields CASSLSGSNTGELFF. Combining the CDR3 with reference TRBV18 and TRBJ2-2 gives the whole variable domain NAGVMQNPRHLVRRRGQEARLRCSPMKGHSHVYWYRQLPEEGLKFMVYLQKENIIDESGMPKERFSAEFPKEGPSILRIQQVVRGDSAAYFCASSLSGSNTGELFFGEGSRLTVL.

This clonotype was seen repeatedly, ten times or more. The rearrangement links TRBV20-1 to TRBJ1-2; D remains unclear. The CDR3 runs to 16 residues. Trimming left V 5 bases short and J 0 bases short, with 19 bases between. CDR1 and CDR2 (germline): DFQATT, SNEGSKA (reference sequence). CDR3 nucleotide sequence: TGCAGTGCTGCCCGAATTATAGTCTCCCCTAACTATGGCTACACCTTC. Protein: CSAARIIVSPNYGYTF.

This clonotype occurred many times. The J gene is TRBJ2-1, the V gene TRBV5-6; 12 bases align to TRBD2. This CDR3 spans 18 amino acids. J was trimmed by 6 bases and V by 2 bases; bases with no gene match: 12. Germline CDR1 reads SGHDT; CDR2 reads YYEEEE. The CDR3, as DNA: TGTGCCAGCAGCTTCCGGACTAGCGGGATGGGGCAAGGCAATGAGCAGTTCTTC. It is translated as CASSFRTSGMGQGNEQFF.

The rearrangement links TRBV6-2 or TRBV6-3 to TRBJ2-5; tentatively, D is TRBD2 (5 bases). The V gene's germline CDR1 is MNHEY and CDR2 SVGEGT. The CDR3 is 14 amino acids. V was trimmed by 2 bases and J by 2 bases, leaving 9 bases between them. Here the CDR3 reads CASSYAGFQETQYF. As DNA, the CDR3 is TGTGCCAGCAGTTACGCGGGTTTTCAAGAGACCCAGTACTTC.

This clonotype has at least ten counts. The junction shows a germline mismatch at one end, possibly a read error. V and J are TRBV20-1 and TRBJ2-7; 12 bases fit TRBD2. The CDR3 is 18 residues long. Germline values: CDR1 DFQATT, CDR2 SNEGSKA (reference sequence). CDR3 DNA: TGCTGTGCTAGATCCCGGACTAGCGGGGTCGGTGGCCCCTACGAGCAGTACTTC. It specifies CCARSRTSGVGGPYEQYF.

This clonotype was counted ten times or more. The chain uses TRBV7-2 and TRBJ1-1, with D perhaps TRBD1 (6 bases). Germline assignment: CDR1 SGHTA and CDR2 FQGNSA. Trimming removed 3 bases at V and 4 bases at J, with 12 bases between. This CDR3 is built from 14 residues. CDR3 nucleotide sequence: TGTGCCAGCAGCTTCCACAGGGAGGGCACTGAAGCTTTCTTT. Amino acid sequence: CASSFHREGTEAFF.

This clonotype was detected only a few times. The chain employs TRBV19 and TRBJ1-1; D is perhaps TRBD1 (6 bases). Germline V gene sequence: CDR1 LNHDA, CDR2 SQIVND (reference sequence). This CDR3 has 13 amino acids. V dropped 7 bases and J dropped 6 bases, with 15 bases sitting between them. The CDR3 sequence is CASIKTGAAEAFF. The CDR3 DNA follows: TGTGCCAGTATTAAGACAGGCGCCGCTGAAGCTTTCTTT.

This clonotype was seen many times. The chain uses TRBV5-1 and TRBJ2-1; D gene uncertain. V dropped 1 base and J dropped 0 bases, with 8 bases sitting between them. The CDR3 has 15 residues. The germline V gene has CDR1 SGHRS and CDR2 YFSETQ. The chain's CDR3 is CASSLSSSSYNEQFF. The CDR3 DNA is TGCGCCAGCAGCTTGTCCTCGAGCTCCTACAATGAGCAGTTCTTC. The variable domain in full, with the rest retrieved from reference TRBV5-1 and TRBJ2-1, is KAGVTQTPRYLIKTRGQQVTLSCSPISGHRSVSWYQQTPGQGLQFLFEYFSETQRNKGNFPGRFSGRQFSNSRSEMNVSTLELGDSALYLCASSLSSSSYNEQFFGPGTRLTVL.

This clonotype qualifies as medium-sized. This CDR3 is CASRSGVGANVLTF. The CDR3 DNA reads TGTGCCAGCCGCTCAGGGGTTGGGGCCAACGTCCTGACTTTC. The V and J genes are TRBV5-5 and TRBJ2-6; D is perhaps TRBD1 (6 bases). V lost 7 bases, J lost 3 bases, and 11 bases lay in between. This CDR3 has 14 amino acids. Germline CDR1 SGHKS, CDR2 YYEKEE (reference sequence).

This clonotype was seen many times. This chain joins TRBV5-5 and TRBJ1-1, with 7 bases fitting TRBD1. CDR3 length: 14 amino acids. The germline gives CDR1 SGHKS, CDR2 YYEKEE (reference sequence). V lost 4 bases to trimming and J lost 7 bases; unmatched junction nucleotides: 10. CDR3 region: CASSADRVQNEAFF. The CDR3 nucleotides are TGTGCCAGCAGCGCCGACAGGGTCCAAAATGAAGCTTTCTTT.

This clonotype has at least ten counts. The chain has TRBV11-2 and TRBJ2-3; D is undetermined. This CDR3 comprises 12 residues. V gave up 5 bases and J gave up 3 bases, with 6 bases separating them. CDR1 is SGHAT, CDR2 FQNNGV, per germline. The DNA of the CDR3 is TGTGCCAGCAGCCTATGGACAGATACGCAGTATTTT. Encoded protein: CASSLWTDTQYF.